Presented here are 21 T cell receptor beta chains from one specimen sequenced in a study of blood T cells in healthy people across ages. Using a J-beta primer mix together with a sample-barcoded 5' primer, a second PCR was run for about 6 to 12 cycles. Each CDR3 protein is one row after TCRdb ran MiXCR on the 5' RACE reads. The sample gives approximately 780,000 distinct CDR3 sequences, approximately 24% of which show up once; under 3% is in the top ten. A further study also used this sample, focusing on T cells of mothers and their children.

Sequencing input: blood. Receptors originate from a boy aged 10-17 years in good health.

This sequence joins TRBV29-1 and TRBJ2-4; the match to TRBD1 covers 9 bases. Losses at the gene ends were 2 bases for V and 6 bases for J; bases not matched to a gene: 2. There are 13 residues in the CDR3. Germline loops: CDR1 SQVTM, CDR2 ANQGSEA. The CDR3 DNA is TGCAGCGTTGAATTGGACAGGGGAAACATTCAGTACTTC. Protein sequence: CSVELDRGNIQYF.

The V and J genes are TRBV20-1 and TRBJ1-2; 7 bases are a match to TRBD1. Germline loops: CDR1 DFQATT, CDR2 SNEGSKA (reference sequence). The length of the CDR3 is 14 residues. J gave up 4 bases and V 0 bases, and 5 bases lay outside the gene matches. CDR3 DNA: TGCAGTGCTAGAGATGAGGGGGCAGGCTATGGCTACACCTTC. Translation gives CSARDEGAGYGYTF.

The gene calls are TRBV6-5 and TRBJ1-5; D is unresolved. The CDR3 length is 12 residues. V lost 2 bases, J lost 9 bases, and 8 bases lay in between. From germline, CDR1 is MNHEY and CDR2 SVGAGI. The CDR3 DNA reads TGTGCCAGCAGTTACAGGACGGGGCCCCAGCATTTT. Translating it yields CASSYRTGPQHF.

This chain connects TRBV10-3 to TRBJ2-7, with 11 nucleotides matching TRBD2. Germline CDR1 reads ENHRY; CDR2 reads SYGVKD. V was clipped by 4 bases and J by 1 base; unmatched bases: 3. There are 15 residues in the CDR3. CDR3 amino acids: CAISASGGTSYEQYF. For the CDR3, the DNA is TGTGCCATCAGTGCTAGCGGGGGGACTTCCTACGAGCAGTACTTC.

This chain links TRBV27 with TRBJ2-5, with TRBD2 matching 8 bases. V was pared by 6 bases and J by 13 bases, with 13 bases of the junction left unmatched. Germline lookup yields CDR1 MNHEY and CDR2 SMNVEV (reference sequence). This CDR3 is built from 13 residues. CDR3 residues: CASSLGRGEPRYF. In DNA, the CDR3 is TGTGCCAGCAGCTTGGGGCGGGGGGAGCCCCGGTACTTC.

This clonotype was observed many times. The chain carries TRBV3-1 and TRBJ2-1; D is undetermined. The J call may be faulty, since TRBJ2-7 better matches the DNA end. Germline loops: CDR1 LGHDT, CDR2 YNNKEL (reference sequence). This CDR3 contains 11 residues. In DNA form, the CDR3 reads TGTGCCAGCAGCCAAGACGGGGAGCAGTACTTC. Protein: CASSQDGEQYF.

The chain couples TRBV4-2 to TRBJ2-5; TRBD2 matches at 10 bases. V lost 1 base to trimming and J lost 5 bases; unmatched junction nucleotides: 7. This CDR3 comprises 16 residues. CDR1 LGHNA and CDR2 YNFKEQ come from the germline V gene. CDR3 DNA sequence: TGTGCCAGCAGCCAAGTGGCAGCGGGGGGGCCGGAGACCCAGTACTTC. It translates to CASSQVAAGGPETQYF.

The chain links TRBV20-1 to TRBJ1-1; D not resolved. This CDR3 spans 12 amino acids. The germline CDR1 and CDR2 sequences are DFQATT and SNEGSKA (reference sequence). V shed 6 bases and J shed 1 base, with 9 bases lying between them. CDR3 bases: TGCAGTGCCACGGACCGGAACACTGAAGCTTTCTTT. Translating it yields CSATDRNTEAFF.

CDR3 nucleotides: TGCAGCGTAAAGGGGGCGGCCAATTCACCCCTCCACTTT. The encoded protein is CSVKGAANSPLHF. The chain links TRBV29-1 to TRBJ1-6; TRBD1 aligns across 7 bases. This CDR3 is 13 amino acids long. Losses at the gene ends were 6 bases for V and 7 bases for J; bases not matched to a gene: 6. Germline V gives CDR1 SQVTM, CDR2 ANQGSEA.

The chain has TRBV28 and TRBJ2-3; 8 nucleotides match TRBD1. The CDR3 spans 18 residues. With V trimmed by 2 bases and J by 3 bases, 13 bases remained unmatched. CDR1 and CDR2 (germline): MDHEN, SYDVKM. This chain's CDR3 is CASSLPTNRGARTDTQYF. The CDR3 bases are TGTGCCAGCAGTTTACCTACTAACAGGGGGGCCCGGACAGATACGCAGTATTTT.

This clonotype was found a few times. In DNA form, the CDR3 reads TGCAGTGCTAGTGAACAGGGCTACGGAAACACCATATATTTT. This translates into CSASEQGYGNTIYF. V is TRBV20-1 and J is TRBJ1-3, with D maybe TRBD1 (6 bases). The V end lost 3 bases, the J end lost 4 bases, and 13 bases lay between the germline ends. The CDR3 totals 14 residues. The V gene's germline CDR1 is DFQATT and CDR2 SNEGSKA (reference sequence).

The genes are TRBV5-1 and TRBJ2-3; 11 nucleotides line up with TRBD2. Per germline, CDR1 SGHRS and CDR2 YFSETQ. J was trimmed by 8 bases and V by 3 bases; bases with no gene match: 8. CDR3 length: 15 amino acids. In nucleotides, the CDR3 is TGCGCCAGCAGCTCGACTAGCGGGGACGGGCGTACGCAGTATTTT. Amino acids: CASSSTSGDGRTQYF.

CDR3 residues: CASSDVSGSQETQYF. CDR3 DNA: TGTGCCAGCAGTGATGTGTCGGGGTCCCAAGAGACCCAGTACTTC. V gene TRBV6-1 combines with J gene TRBJ2-5, with D possibly being TRBD2 (5 bases). The length of the CDR3 is 15 residues. V lost 3 bases to trimming and J lost 1 base, with 12 bases between them. Germline V CDR1 and CDR2: MNHNS, SASEGT.

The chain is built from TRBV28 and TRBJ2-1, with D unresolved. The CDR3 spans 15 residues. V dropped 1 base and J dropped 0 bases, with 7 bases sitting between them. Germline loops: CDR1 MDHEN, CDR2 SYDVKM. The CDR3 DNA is TGTGCCAGCAGTTTATATAAGAGCTCCTACAATGAGCAGTTCTTC. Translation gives CASSLYKSSYNEQFF.

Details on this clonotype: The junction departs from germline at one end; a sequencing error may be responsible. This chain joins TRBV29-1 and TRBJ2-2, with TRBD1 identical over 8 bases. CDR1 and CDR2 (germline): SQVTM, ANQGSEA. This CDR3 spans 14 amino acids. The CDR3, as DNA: TGCAGCGTTTGGACAGGGATGAACACCGGGGTGCTGTTTTTT. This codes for CSVWTGMNTGVLFF.

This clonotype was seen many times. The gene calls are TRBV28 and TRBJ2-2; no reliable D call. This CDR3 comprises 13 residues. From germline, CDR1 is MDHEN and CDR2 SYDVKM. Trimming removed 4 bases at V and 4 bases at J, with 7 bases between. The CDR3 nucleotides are TGTGCCAGCAGTTCCCCATCCACCGGGGAGCTGTTTTTT. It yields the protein CASSSPSTGELFF.

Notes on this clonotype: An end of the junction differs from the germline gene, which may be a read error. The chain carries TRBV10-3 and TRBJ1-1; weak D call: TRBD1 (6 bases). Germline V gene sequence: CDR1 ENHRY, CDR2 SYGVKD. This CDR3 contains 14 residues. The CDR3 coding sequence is TGTGCCATCAACCCGACAGGCCCGAACACTGGAGCTTTCTTT. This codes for CAINPTGPNTGAFF.

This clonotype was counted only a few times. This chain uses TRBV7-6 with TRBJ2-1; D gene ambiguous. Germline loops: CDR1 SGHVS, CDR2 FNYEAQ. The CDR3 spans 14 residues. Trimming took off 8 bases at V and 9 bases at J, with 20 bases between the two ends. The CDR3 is CASQVGPSYGEQFF. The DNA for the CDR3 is TGTGCCAGCCAAGTGGGCCCTTCCTACGGTGAGCAGTTCTTC.

The DNA of the CDR3 is TGTGCCAGCAGCGTAGAGGGCGGGGGCCAAGAGACCCAGTACTTC. Protein product: CASSVEGGGQETQYF. The V gene is TRBV9, the J gene TRBJ2-5; 7 bases line up with TRBD2. CDR3 size: 15 residues. Germline values: CDR1 SGDLS, CDR2 YYNGEE. Trimming at V came to 0 bases and at J to 1 base, leaving 3 bases not matched to a gene.

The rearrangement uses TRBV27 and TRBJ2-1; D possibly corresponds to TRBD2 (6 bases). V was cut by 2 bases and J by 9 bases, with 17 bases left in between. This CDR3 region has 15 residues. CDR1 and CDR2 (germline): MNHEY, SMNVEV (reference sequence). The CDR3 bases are TGTGCCAGCAGTTTACGTCATGGAGGGTGGGGTGAGCAGTTCTTC. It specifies CASSLRHGGWGEQFF.

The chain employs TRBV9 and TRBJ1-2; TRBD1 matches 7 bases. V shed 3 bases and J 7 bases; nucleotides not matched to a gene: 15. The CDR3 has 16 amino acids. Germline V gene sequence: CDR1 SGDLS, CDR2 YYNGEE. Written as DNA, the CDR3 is TGTGCCAGCAGCGCCTATGGAGAGGGGGCCGTGAGTGGCTACACCTTC. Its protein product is CASSAYGEGAVSGYTF.